Below, 29 T cell receptor beta chains from the same sample are listed, as sequenced in a study of regulatory T cells in long-lasting Graves disease. CDR3-region Arm-PCR and iRepertoire HTBI primers produced the TCR beta libraries. From the multiplex PCR reads, TCRdb called clonotypes with MiXCR, one entry per CDR3 protein. The repertoire holds hundreds of thousands of distinct CDR3 sequences, with roughly 20% as singletons. The time point: persistent/refractory GD, antithyroid drugs over 5 years with positive TRAb. Generation of the TCR library employed RNA extracted from PBMCs. The material sequenced was peripheral blood mononuclear cells (PBMCs), taken when the disease was refractory, from a patient treated with antithyroid drugs. These receptors came from a female donor with Graves disease.

This clonotype was seen ten or more times. The chain combines TRBV15 with TRBJ2-5, with 10 bases matching TRBD1. V trimming: 0 bases; J trimming: 2 bases; junction bases outside the gene matches: 12. This CDR3 has 19 residues. The germline V gene has CDR1 LNHNV and CDR2 YYDKDF (reference sequence). The CDR3: CATSRELLPGQGTQETQYF. The CDR3, as DNA: TGTGCCACCAGCAGAGAGCTCCTCCCGGGACAGGGGACGCAAGAGACCCAGTACTTC.

The chain couples TRBV7-9 to TRBJ2-1, with D uncertain. V dropped 0 bases and J dropped 3 bases, with 9 bases sitting between them. The CDR3 loop spans 15 amino acids. CDR1 and CDR2 (germline): SEHNR, FQNEAQ (reference sequence). The CDR3 bases are TGTGCCAGCAGCTTAGCCCTAGACGGCTACAATGAGCAGTTCTTC. This encodes CASSLALDGYNEQFF.

This clonotype appeared many times. V is TRBV20-1 and J is TRBJ2-7, with D tentatively TRBD1 (5 bases). The CDR3 sequence is 14 residues long. Per germline, CDR1 DFQATT and CDR2 SNEGSKA (reference sequence). The germline V and J ends were trimmed by 6 bases and 4 bases, with 19 bases remaining between them. CDR3 sequence reads: CSAPLGDPWYEQYF. In nucleotides, the CDR3 is TGCAGTGCCCCGTTAGGGGATCCCTGGTACGAGCAGTACTTC.

This clonotype was found a few times. The chain couples TRBV20-1 to TRBJ1-5; TRBD1 agrees at 7 bases. CDR1 and CDR2 (germline): DFQATT, SNEGSKA (reference sequence). The CDR3 is made up of 14 amino acids. J was trimmed by 6 bases and V by 2 bases; bases with no gene match: 7. DNA for the CDR3: TGCAGTGCTAGACCGAGACAGGGAGGTCAGCCCCAGCATTTT. Residues: CSARPRQGGQPQHF.

In its sample, this clonotype was seen a few times. CDR3 in amino acids: CASSGGDRTGNTIYF. The CDR3 bases are TGTGCCAGCAGCGGCGGGGACAGGACTGGAAACACCATATATTTT. The chain combines TRBV9 with TRBJ1-3; TRBD1 matches 8 bases. The ends lost 3 bases at V and 2 bases at J; junction bases unmatched: 4. Germline CDR1 is SGDLS and CDR2 is YYNGEE. The CDR3 is 15 residues long. Using reference TRBV9 and TRBJ1-3 for the parts outside the CDR3, the full variable domain is DSGVTQTPKHLITATGQRVTLRCSPRSGDLSVYWYQQSLDQGLQFLIQYYNGEERAKGNILERFSAQQFPDLHSELNLSSLELGDSALYFCASSGGDRTGNTIYFGEGSWLTVV.

There are many counts of this clonotype. The chain carries TRBV29-1 and TRBJ2-5; D unclear. Trimming left V 3 bases short and J 5 bases short, with 10 bases between. CDR3 length equals 12 residues. Germline V gene sequence: CDR1 SQVTM, CDR2 ANQGSEA. In DNA form, the CDR3 reads TGCAGCGTTGAGGAAAGGGTGGAGACCCAGTACTTC. It encodes CSVEERVETQYF. Supplemented by reference TRBV29-1 and TRBJ2-5, the full variable domain reads SAVISQKPSRDICQRGTSLTIQCQVDSQVTMMFWYRQQPGQSLTLIATANQGSEATYESGFVIDKFPISRPNLTFSTLTVSNMSPEDSSIYLCSVEERVETQYFGPGTRLLVL.

This clonotype came up many times. This chain joins TRBV6-1 and TRBJ1-2; D unresolved. The CDR3 has 13 amino acids. V lost 3 bases to trimming and J lost 1 base, with 6 bases between them. Germline lookup yields CDR1 MNHNS and CDR2 SASEGT. The CDR3 DNA sequence: TGTGCCAGCAGTGAGCCCTATAACTATGGCTACACCTTC. It is translated as CASSEPYNYGYTF.

This clonotype was observed a few times. This chain joins TRBV20-1 and TRBJ2-7, with 13 bases that match TRBD2. Germline lookup yields CDR1 DFQATT and CDR2 SNEGSKA (reference sequence). This CDR3 is 13 amino acids long. Unmatched junction bases numbered 5, after V lost 8 bases and J lost 4 bases. The CDR3 region is CSPGTSGTYEQYF. CDR3 nucleotides: TGCAGTCCAGGGACTAGCGGGACTTACGAGCAGTACTTC.

This clonotype was picked up a small number of times. The chain employs TRBV11-2 and TRBJ1-1; the D gene is possibly TRBD1 (6 bases). The germline gives CDR1 SGHAT, CDR2 FQNNGV. V shed 5 bases and J shed 3 bases, with 16 bases lying between them. The CDR3 loop spans 15 amino acids. The CDR3 protein is CASSQGGGADTEAFF. The CDR3 nucleotides are TGTGCCAGCAGCCAAGGGGGGGGGGCGGACACTGAAGCTTTCTTT.

The table lists this clonotype with many counts. CDR3 residues: CASSEFKRGLQRNPNYGYTF. In nucleotides, the CDR3 is TGTGCCAGCAGCGAATTTAAAAGGGGACTCCAAAGGAACCCGAACTATGGCTACACCTTC. The chain uses TRBV12-3 or TRBV12-4 and TRBJ1-2; D perhaps matches TRBD1 (5 bases). The CDR3 contains 20 residues. Trimming took 6 bases from V and 2 from J, leaving 31 bases between them.

This clonotype occurred a few times. The CDR3 coding sequence is TGTGCCAGCAACCTGAGGGGAAATGGCTACACCTTC. Its protein is CASNLRGNGYTF. The chain employs TRBV7-9 and TRBJ1-2, with D perhaps matching TRBD1 (5 bases). V lost 7 bases and J lost 6, with 12 bases in between. Per germline, CDR1 SEHNR and CDR2 FQNEAQ (reference sequence). CDR3 length: 12 amino acids. The complete variable domain, with remaining parts taken from reference TRBV7-9 and TRBJ1-2, reads DTGVSQNPRHKITKRGQNVTFRCDPISEHNRLYWYRQTLGQGPEFLTYFQNEAQLEKSRLLSDRFSAERPKGSFSTLEIQRTEQGDSAMYLCASNLRGNGYTFGSGTRLTVV.

The rearrangement joins TRBV19 to TRBJ2-7, with TRBD1 identical over 10 bases. Germline-derived CDR1 and CDR2 are LNHDA and SQIVND (reference sequence). This CDR3 has 13 amino acids. Trimming at V came to 3 bases and at J to 7 bases, leaving 3 bases not matched to a gene. CDR3 coding DNA: TGTGCCAGTAGTATGACAGGGGGCTGGGAGCAGTACTTC. Amino acid sequence: CASSMTGGWEQYF.

This clonotype was seen many times. The chain links TRBV6-1 to TRBJ1-2, with D possibly matching TRBD1 (5 bases). The germline V gene encodes CDR1 MNHNS and CDR2 SASEGT. The CDR3 consists of 12 residues. With 6 bases removed from V and 2 bases from J, the gap between germline ends came to 7 bases. The chain's CDR3 is CASRGRNYGYTF. DNA for the CDR3: TGTGCCAGCAGGGGACGGAACTATGGCTACACCTTC.

The chain combines TRBV18 with TRBJ2-7; 12 bases fit TRBD2. This CDR3 contains 14 residues. Germline CDR1 KGHSH, CDR2 LQKENI. The V and J ends lost 6 bases and 7 bases, in that order; junction bases with no gene match: 7. The CDR3 DNA is TGTGCCAGCTCTTCCGGGACTAGCGGGTTAGAGCAGTACTTC. It yields the protein CASSSGTSGLEQYF.

The gene calls are TRBV11-2 and TRBJ1-1, with a weak D call TRBD1 (6 bases). Looked up from germline, CDR1 is SGHAT and CDR2 is FQNNGV. With 5 bases removed from V and 4 bases from J, the gap between germline ends came to 14 bases. The CDR3 is 14 residues long. CDR3 nucleotide sequence: TGTGCCAGCAGCCACAGGGTATGGGGCACTGAAGCTTTCTTT. It specifies CASSHRVWGTEAFF.

This clonotype was counted between two and nine times. The chain is built from TRBV27 and TRBJ2-6; D ambiguous. Germline V lookup: CDR1 MNHEY, CDR2 SMNVEV (reference sequence). The CDR3 runs to 14 residues. Trimming cost V 5 bases and J 3 bases, with 8 bases left between them. The CDR3: CASSHIGGANVLTF. Written as DNA, the CDR3 is TGTGCCAGCAGTCACATCGGTGGGGCCAACGTCCTGACTTTC.

This clonotype was counted many times. This chain joins TRBV7-3 and TRBJ2-2; D could derive from TRBD1 or TRBD2 (5 bases each). Deletions cut 4 bases from V and 0 bases from J, with 18 bases between. The CDR3 runs 18 residues. Germline V gives CDR1 SGHTA, CDR2 FQGTGA. The DNA for the CDR3 is TGTGCCAGCAGCTCCCCAGGGACGGATGACGCGAACACCGGGGAGCTGTTTTTT. This codes for CASSSPGTDDANTGELFF.

This clonotype occurred a few times. J is TRBJ1-1 and V is TRBV12-3 or TRBV12-4, with a tentative D call TRBD1 (6 bases). V shed 7 bases and J shed 3 bases, with 21 bases lying between them. This CDR3 is 16 amino acids long. The CDR3 nucleotides read TGTGCCAGCACCACGGGGCACAGGGACCCGGACACTGAAGCTTTCTTT. Its translation is CASTTGHRDPDTEAFF.

This clonotype was recorded many times. This rearrangement joins TRBV12-3 or TRBV12-4 to TRBJ2-7, with 8 bases fitting TRBD1. V was pared by 2 bases and J by 2 bases, with 5 bases of the junction left unmatched. The CDR3 runs 15 residues. The CDR3 bases are TGTGCCAGCAGTTTAATCACAGGGGGTACCTACGAGCAGTACTTC. The encoded protein is CASSLITGGTYEQYF.

This chain connects TRBV7-9 to TRBJ1-2, with a possible D match to TRBD1 (6 bases). V was shortened by 6 bases and J by 10 bases, with 27 bases between the two germline ends. The CDR3 contains 16 residues. Germline loops: CDR1 SEHNR, CDR2 FQNEAQ (reference sequence). CDR3: CASSRGTGTTNRDYTF. The CDR3 DNA reads as TGTGCCAGCAGTCGAGGAACCGGGACAACCAACCGAGACTACACCTTC.

The J gene is TRBJ2-2, the V gene TRBV5-1; tentatively, D is TRBD2 (6 bases). Germline lookup yields CDR1 SGHRS and CDR2 YFSETQ. The CDR3 covers 14 residues. Deletions cut 0 bases from V and 7 bases from J, with 10 bases between. CDR3 bases: TGCGCCAGCAGCTTGGCTACTAGCAACGGGGAGCTGTTTTTT. This translates into CASSLATSNGELFF.

V usage is TRBV30 and J usage is TRBJ1-5; perhaps TRBD1 as D (6 bases). Between the trimmed V and J ends, which lost 5 bases and 0 bases, there was a span of 20 bases. Per germline, CDR1 GTSNPN and CDR2 SVGIG (reference sequence). The CDR3 totals 17 residues. The DNA of the CDR3 is TGTGCCTGGTCACAGGGTTCGGTAATTAATAGCAATCAGCCCCAGCATTTT. This sequence encodes CAWSQGSVINSNQPQHF.

This clonotype came up many times. The chain has TRBV7-2 and TRBJ2-7; weak D call: TRBD2 (5 bases). Trimming removed 5 bases at V and 3 bases at J, with 17 bases between. Per the germline V gene, CDR1 is SGHTA and CDR2 is FQGNSA. This CDR3 is built from 15 residues. Here the CDR3 reads CASSLSSGLNYEQYF. In DNA, the CDR3 is TGTGCCAGCAGCCTCAGCAGCGGCCTGAACTACGAGCAGTACTTC. Full variable domain (missing parts from reference TRBV7-2 and TRBJ2-7): GAGVSQSPSNKVTEKGKDVELRCDPISGHTALYWYRQSLGQGLEFLIYFQGNSAPDKSGLPSDRFSAERTGGSVSTLTIQRTQQEDSAVYLCASSLSSGLNYEQYFGPGTRLTVT.

This clonotype was recorded at least ten times. The rearrangement joins TRBV7-3 to TRBJ2-7; D gene uncertain. The CDR3 has 14 amino acids. Germline loops: CDR1 SGHTA, CDR2 FQGTGA. Between the trimmed V and J ends, which lost 3 bases and 3 bases, there was a span of 12 bases. This CDR3 is CASSFPTPYYEQYF. The CDR3 DNA is TGTGCCAGCAGCTTTCCGACTCCCTACTACGAGCAGTACTTC.

Ten or more counts support this clonotype. The rearrangement links TRBV9 to TRBJ2-7; D could derive from TRBD1 or TRBD2 (5 bases each). CDR3 length equals 16 residues. Germline assignment: CDR1 SGDLS and CDR2 YYNGEE. Deletions cut 5 bases from V and 7 bases from J, with 25 bases between. CDR3 residues: CASSSVDSGSEDEQYF. The CDR3 bases are TGTGCCAGCAGTTCCGTTGACAGCGGCAGTGAAGATGAGCAGTACTTC. Together with reference TRBV9 and TRBJ2-7, the CDR3 gives the full variable domain: DSGVTQTPKHLITATGQRVTLRCSPRSGDLSVYWYQQSLDQGLQFLIQYYNGEERAKGNILERFSAQQFPDLHSELNLSSLELGDSALYFCASSSVDSGSEDEQYFGPGTRLTVT.

The chain recombines TRBV7-9 with TRBJ2-2; D unresolved. V was shortened by 5 bases and J by 1 base, with 8 bases between the two germline ends. Germline-derived CDR1 and CDR2 are SEHNR and FQNEAQ (reference sequence). This CDR3 has 14 amino acids. In DNA, the CDR3 is TGTGCCAGCAGCCGTCGACAGAACACCGGGGAGCTGTTTTTT. Encoded protein: CASSRRQNTGELFF.

V is TRBV4-2 and J is TRBJ2-7, with 8 bases lining up with TRBD2. CDR1 and CDR2 from the germline V gene are LGHNA and YNFKEQ. The CDR3 totals 16 residues. The V and J ends lost 4 bases and 2 bases, in that order; junction bases with no gene match: 10. CDR3 in amino acids: CASSPQGSGKTYEQYF. The CDR3, as DNA: TGTGCCAGCAGCCCCCAAGGTAGCGGGAAAACCTACGAGCAGTACTTC.

In this sample, this clonotype turned up many times. The chain uses TRBV6-9 and TRBJ1-2; no firm D call. Germline CDR1 is MNHGY and CDR2 is SVAAGI. This CDR3 spans 15 amino acids. V lost 4 bases and J lost 6, with 18 bases in between. This chain's CDR3 is CASSSSQRILDGYTF. CDR3 sequence (DNA): TGTGCCAGCAGTTCGAGTCAGCGGATTCTGGATGGCTACACCTTC.

The genes are TRBV11-2 and TRBJ2-1, with a possible D match to TRBD1 (6 bases). Per germline, CDR1 SGHAT and CDR2 FQNNGV. V was shortened by 4 bases and J by 9 bases, with 13 bases between the two germline ends. The CDR3 has 13 amino acids. For the CDR3, the DNA is TGTGCCAGCAGCTCCCGACAGGACGGTGAGCAGTTCTTC. Amino acid sequence: CASSSRQDGEQFF.